The following is a T cell receptor (beta chain) sequence with its context. CDR1 and CDR2 from the germline V gene are MNHEY and SMNVEV (reference sequence). The CDR3 covers 16 residues. With 7 bases clipped from V and 2 bases from J, the junction kept 9 bases outside the gene matches. Authors' data handling: Amplifying reference gene primers gave estimates of nucleated cell counts. The method was immunoSEQ multiplex PCR; TCRdb's version includes in-frame clones alone and lacks a portion of them. That table gives V, J and clone size, and the DNA gave D and trimming. The repertoire holds around 160,000 clones, with approximately 84% as singletons. This sample is part of a study of blood T cell repertoires in COVID-19. At the level of the study: The United States, Italy and Spain were the sources of the acute and convalescent COVID-19 samples. Sample material is recorded as cDNA or gDNA derived from T cells, B-cell-depleted T cells, or PBMCs.

This clonotype originated in a woman older than 75 with acute or convalescent COVID-19. Specimen: peripheral blood. The chain carries TRBV27 and TRBJ2-2, with 8 nucleotides matching TRBD2. The CDR3 nucleotides are TGTGCCAGCACCCTAGGTAGCGGGGTAAACACCGGGGAGCTGTTTTTT. Translation gives CASTLGSGVNTGELFF.